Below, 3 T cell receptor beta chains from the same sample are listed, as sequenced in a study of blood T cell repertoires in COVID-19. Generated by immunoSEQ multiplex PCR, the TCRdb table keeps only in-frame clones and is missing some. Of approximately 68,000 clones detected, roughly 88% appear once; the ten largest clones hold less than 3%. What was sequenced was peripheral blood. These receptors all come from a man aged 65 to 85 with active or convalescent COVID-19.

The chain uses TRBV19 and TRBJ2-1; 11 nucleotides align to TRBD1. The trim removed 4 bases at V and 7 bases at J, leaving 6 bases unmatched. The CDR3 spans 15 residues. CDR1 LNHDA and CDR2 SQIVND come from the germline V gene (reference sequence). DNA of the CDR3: TGTGCCAGTAGTACCGGACAGGGGGCAGGTAATGAGCAGTTCTTC. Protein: CASSTGQGAGNEQFF.

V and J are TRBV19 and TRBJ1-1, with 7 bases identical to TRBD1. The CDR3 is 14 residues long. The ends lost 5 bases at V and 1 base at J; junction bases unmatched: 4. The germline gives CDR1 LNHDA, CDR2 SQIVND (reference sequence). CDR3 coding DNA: TGTGCCAGTAGTGTCGACAGGGAGAACACTGAAGCTTTCTTT. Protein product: CASSVDRENTEAFF.

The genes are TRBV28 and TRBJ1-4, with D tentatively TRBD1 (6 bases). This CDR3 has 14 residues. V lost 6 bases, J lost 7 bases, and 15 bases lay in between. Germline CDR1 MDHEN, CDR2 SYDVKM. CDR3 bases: TGTGCCAGCAGCCCAGGGGTCGGAGTTGAAAAACTGTTTTTT. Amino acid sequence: CASSPGVGVEKLFF.